The rows below give T cell receptor beta chains drawn from one sample of a study of blood T cell repertoires in COVID-19. The repertoire was sequenced with immunoSEQ multiplex PCR; TCRdb's copy has only in-frame clones and lacks some. The repertoire has 150,000 to 200,000 clones, around 87% of them found once; the top ten carry 0.99%. Sequencing input: peripheral blood. The source is a man aged 18 to 30 with acute or convalescent COVID-19. Both conserved end residues are part of each CDR3. A D gene is named only where the DNA matches it firmly. The listing skips clone size in some rows; elsewhere it reads once, few, many or a size class.

>TRBJ2-3|TRBV7-9|-|-
TGTGCCAGCAGCTTAGACTCCACAGATACGCAGTATTTT
CASSLDSTDTQYF
>TRBJ1-2|TRBV5-4|-|-
TGTGCCAGCAGCTTCACGGGGGGCCCGGGAGCTCGGGGCTACACCTTC
CASSFTGGPGARGYTF
>TRBJ2-5|TRBV10-2|-|-
TGCGCCAGCAGACCGGCGAGGGAGACCCAGTACTTC
CASRPARETQYF
>TRBJ1-2|TRBV7-6|-|-
TGTGCCAGCAGCTCGCAGGGTACCTATGGCTACACCTTC
CASSSQGTYGYTF
>TRBJ2-7|TRBV6-4|TRBD1|-
TGTGCCAGCAGTCAGGGGGTGGGGTACGAGCAGTACTTC
CASSQGVGYEQYF
>TRBJ1-3|TRBV5-1|TRBD1|-
TGCGCCAGCAGCTTGGGACAGGGGATTTCTGGAAACACCATATATTTT
CASSLGQGISGNTIYF
>TRBJ1-5|TRBV2|TRBD1|-
TGTGCCAGTGACAGGGAAAGCAATCAGCCCCAGCATTTT
CASDRESNQPQHF
>TRBJ2-2|TRBV29-1|-|-
TGCAGCGTGAGGCCTAAACAGGGAGGGGACGGGGAGCTGTTTTTT
CSVRPKQGGDGELFF
>TRBJ1-4|TRBV6-5|-|-
TGTGCCAGCAGTCCAGTCCGGGCCTCCGCGGGAAAACTGTTTTTT
CASSPVRASAGKLFF
>TRBJ2-3|TRBV7-8|-|-
TGTGCCAGCAGCACCTCTGGGGGCAGCGGGGTCACAGATACGCAGTATTTT
CASSTSGGSGVTDTQYF
>TRBJ1-1|TRBV19|-|-
TGTGCCAGTAGTGTATCTTTGAACACTGAAGCTTTCTTT
CASSVSLNTEAFF
>TRBJ1-2|TRBV19|-|-
TGTGCCAGTACTCAGGGGTCGCCCACCAAAAATGGCTACACCTTC
CASTQGSPTKNGYTF
>TRBJ1-5|TRBV7-8|TRBD1|-
TGTGCCAGCAGCTTAACAGGGGGAGGTCAGCCCCAGCATTTT
CASSLTGGGQPQHF
>TRBJ2-5|TRBV5-1|TRBD2|-
TGCGCCAGCAGCTTGTCACTAGCGGTGCAAGAGACCCAGTACTTC
CASSLSLAVQETQYF
>TRBJ1-2|TRBV7-9|-|-
TGTGCCAGCAGAAATTACCGGGACACCAGATATGGCTACACCTTC
CASRNYRDTRYGYTF
>TRBJ1-1|TRBV18|-|-
TGTGCCAGCTCCCCTACCGGTTATAGCACTGAAGCTTTCTTT
CASSPTGYSTEAFF
>TRBJ2-1|TRBV30|TRBD1|-
TGTGCCTGGGACCGGGACAGGGGACCCAATGAGCAGTTCTTC
CAWDRDRGPNEQFF
>TRBJ2-7|TRBV3-1/TRBV3-2|TRBD1|-
TGTGCCAGCAGCCAAGGACAGGGATGGTCCTACGAGCAGTACTTC
CASSQGQGWSYEQYF
>TRBJ2-7|TRBV12-3/TRBV12-4|TRBD1|-
TGTGCCAGCAGGCCGGGACAGGCCAACGAGCAGTACTTC
CASRPGQANEQYF
>TRBJ2-2|TRBV5-1|-|-
TGCGCCAGCAGCTGGACAGTGAACACCGGGGAGCTGTTTTTT
CASSWTVNTGELFF
>TRBJ1-2|TRBV6-5|-|-
TGTGCCAGCAGTTACTCTTCGGGGACTAACTATGGCTACACCTTC
CASSYSSGTNYGYTF
>TRBJ1-5|TRBV6-5|TRBD1|once
TGTGCCAGCACCACAGGGGATCAGCCCCAGCATTTT
CASTTGDQPQHF
>TRBJ2-5|TRBV2|TRBD2|few
TGTGCCAGCAGTGTCCCGACTAGCATAAAAGGGGCCCAGTACTTC
CASSVPTSIKGAQYF
>TRBJ1-1|TRBV30|-|-
TGTGCCTGGAGTGGCAACTTGAACACTGAAGCTTTCTTT
CAWSGNLNTEAFF
>TRBJ1-1|TRBV7-9|-|-
TGTGCCAGCAGCTTACAGGGGAACACTGAAGCTTTCTTT
CASSLQGNTEAFF
>TRBJ2-1|TRBV7-9|-|-
TGTGCCAGCAGCCTTCGACTAGTTGGGGGCTACAATGAGCAGTTCTTC
CASSLRLVGGYNEQFF
>TRBJ2-3|TRBV7-6|-|-
TGTGCCAGCAGCCCGGGGGTGGGTAGTTTGGGCTCTGGCTCAGATACGCAGTATTTT
CASSPGVGSLGSGSDTQYF
>TRBJ1-2|TRBV18|-|-
TGTGCCAGCTCACCCCTCATGGGCAACTATGGCTACACCTTC
CASSPLMGNYGYTF
>TRBJ1-1|TRBV7-2|-|-
TGTGCCAGCAGCTTAAATAGGACACCTAACACTGAAGCTTTCTTT
CASSLNRTPNTEAFF
>TRBJ2-1|TRBV18|-|-
TGTGCCAGCTCACCCCTCCAGGGGACCTCCTACAATGAGCAGTTCTTC
CASSPLQGTSYNEQFF
>TRBJ1-2|TRBV3-1/TRBV3-2|-|-
TGTGCCAGCAGCCAGGGAAGGGGAAGGGGATTCGCCTTC
CASSQGRGRGFAF
>TRBJ2-1|TRBV5-6|-|-
TGTGCCAGCAGCTGGGGACTGAACCAGTTCTTC
CASSWGLNQFF
>TRBJ1-5|TRBV28|TRBD1|-
TGTGCCAGCAGTCCCTACGACAGGGTAGGGGTGGAGCCCCAGCATTTT
CASSPYDRVGVEPQHF
>TRBJ1-5|TRBV6-2/TRBV6-3|-|-
TGTGCCAGCAGTACGCAGGGATTGGGCAATCAGCCCCAGCATTTT
CASSTQGLGNQPQHF
>TRBJ1-1|TRBV7-9|-|-
TGTGCCAGCAGCTTAGGCGACGGGGGGCTGGACACTGAAGCTTTCTTT
CASSLGDGGLDTEAFF
>TRBJ1-2|TRBV6-5|TRBD1|-
TGTGCCAGCAGTTACGAAGGACAGGGGGTTTATGGCTACACCTTC
CASSYEGQGVYGYTF
>TRBJ1-1|TRBV30|-|-
TGTGCCTGGGGAGCAGGGGCATCTGTCACTGAAGCTTTCTTT
CAWGAGASVTEAFF
>TRBJ1-6|TRBV3-1/TRBV3-2|-|-
TGTGCCAGCAGCCAAGACTTAGCACAACCCCGCGGACCCCTCCACTTT
CASSQDLAQPRGPLHF
>TRBJ1-2|TRBV6-6|TRBD1|-
TGTGCCAGCAGTTCCGGACAGGCGGATGGCTACACCTTC
CASSSGQADGYTF
>TRBJ1-3|TRBV3-1/TRBV3-2|-|once
TGTGCCAGCAGCCCGACGCATGGCGGAGGAAACACCATATATTTT
CASSPTHGGGNTIYF
>TRBJ1-6|TRBV7-9|-|-
TGTGCCAGCAGCTTAAACTGGGCAGGGCAACTTCCTAATTCACCCCTCCACTTT
CASSLNWAGQLPNSPLHF
>TRBJ2-4|TRBV2|TRBD2|-
TGTGCCAGCAGTGTGAAACTAGCGAGCAAAAACATTCAGTACTTC
CASSVKLASKNIQYF
>TRBJ1-5|TRBV6-4|-|many
TGTGCCAGCAGTGACTTGGCAGGCTTATTGAGCAATCAGCCCCAGCATTTT
CASSDLAGLLSNQPQHF
>TRBJ1-1|TRBV19|TRBD1|-
TGTGCCAGTAGTATAGCTGACAGGGGCACTGAAGCTTTCTTT
CASSIADRGTEAFF
>TRBJ1-5|TRBV9|TRBD1|-
TGTGCCAGCAGCGGATTACCGACAGGGATGGATAGCAATCAGCCCCAGCATTTT
CASSGLPTGMDSNQPQHF
>TRBJ1-2|TRBV30|-|-
TGTGCCTGCCCCTCCGGGATTCGGTATGGCTACACCTTC
CACPSGIRYGYTF
>TRBJ1-2|TRBV5-8|-|once
TGTGCCAGCAGCACCCGACACATCATCTATGGCTACACCTTC
CASSTRHIIYGYTF